This T cell receptor beta chain was identified in a study of blood T cell repertoires in COVID-19. Assay used: immunoSEQ multiplex PCR; TCRdb lists only in-frame clones, some missing. The sample contains about 160,000 clones, 75% to 90% of which appear only once. Germline lookup yields CDR1 MGHRA and CDR2 YSYEKL. This CDR3 comprises 17 residues. V lost 1 base, J lost 1 base, and 13 bases lay in between. The source material was peripheral blood. This receptor was identified in a human donor in a cohort sampled during active COVID-19. The rearrangement links TRBV4-1 to TRBJ2-2; D is unclear. Written as DNA, the CDR3 is TGCGCCAGCAGCCAAGGACCCATCCAGGTGAACACCGGGGAGCTGTTTTTT. Protein sequence: CASSQGPIQVNTGELFF.